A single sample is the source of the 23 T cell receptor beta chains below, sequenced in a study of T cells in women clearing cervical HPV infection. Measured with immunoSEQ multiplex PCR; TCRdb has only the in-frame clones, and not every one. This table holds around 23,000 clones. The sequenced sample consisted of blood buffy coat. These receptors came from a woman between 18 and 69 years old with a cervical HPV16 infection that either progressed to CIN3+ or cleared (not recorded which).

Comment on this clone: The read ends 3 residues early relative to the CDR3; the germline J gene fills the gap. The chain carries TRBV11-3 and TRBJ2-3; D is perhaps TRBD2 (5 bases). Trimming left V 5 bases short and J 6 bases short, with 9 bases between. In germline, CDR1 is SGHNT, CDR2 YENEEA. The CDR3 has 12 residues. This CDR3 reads CASSPGLDTQYF. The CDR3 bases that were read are TGTGCCAGCAGCCCGGGGTTGGATACG.

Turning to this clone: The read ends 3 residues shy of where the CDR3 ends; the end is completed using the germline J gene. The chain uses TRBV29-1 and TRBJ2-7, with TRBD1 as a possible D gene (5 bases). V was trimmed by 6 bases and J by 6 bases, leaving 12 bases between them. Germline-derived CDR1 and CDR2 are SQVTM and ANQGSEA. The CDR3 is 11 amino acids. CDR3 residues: CSVTGFAEQYF. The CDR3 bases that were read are TGCAGCGTAACAGGTTTTGCCGAG.

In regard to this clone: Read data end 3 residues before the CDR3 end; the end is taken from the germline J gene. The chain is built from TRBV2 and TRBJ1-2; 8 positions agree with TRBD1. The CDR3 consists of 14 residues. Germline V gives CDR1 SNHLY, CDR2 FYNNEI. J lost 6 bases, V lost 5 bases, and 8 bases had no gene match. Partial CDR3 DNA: TGTGCCAGCAGTCAATCAGACAGGGGCCATGGC. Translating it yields CASSQSDRGHG. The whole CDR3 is CASSQSDRGHGYTF. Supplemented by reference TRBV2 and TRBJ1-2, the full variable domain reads EPEVTQTPSHQVTQMGQEVILRCVPISNHLYFYWYRQILGQKVEFLVSFYNNEISEKSEIFDDQFSVERPDGSNFTLKIRSTKLEDSAMYFCASSQSDRGHGYTFGSGTRLTVV.

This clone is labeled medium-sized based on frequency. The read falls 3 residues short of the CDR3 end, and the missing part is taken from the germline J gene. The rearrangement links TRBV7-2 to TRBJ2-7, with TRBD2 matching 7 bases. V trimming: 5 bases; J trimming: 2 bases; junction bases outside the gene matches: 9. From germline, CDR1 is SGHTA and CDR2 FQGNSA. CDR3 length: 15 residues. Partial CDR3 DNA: TGTGCCAGCAGCCCCAACGGCGGGGGTCCCTACGAG. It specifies CASSPNGGGPYE. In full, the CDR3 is CASSPNGGGPYEQYF.

The CDR3 DNA, read in part, is TGTGCCAGCAGTTTTGACAGCTCCTACGAG. This encodes CASSFDSSYE. The whole CDR3 is CASSFDSSYEQYF. The rearrangement uses TRBV12-3 or TRBV12-4 and TRBJ2-7; tentatively, D is TRBD1 (5 bases). The read halts 3 residues ahead of the CDR3 end, with the missing end drawn from the germline J gene. Between the trimmed V and J ends, which lost 3 bases and 0 bases, there was a span of 6 bases. CDR3 length: 13 amino acids.

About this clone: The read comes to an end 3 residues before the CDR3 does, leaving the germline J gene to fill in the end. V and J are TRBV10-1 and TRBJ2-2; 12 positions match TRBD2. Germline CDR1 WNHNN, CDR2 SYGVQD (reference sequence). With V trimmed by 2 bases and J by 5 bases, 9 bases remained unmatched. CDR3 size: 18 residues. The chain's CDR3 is CASSEMSSGRAGTGELFF. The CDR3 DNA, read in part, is TGCGCCAGCAGTGAGATGTCTAGCGGGAGGGCTGGTACCGGGGAG.

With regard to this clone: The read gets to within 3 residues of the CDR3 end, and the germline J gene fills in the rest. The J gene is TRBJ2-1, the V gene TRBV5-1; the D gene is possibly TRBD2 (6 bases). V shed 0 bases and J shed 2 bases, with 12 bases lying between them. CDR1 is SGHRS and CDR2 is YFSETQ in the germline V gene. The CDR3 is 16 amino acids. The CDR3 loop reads CASSLGGRGPYNEQFF. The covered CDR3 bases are TGCGCCAGCAGCTTGGGCGGGCGGGGACCCTACAATGAG.

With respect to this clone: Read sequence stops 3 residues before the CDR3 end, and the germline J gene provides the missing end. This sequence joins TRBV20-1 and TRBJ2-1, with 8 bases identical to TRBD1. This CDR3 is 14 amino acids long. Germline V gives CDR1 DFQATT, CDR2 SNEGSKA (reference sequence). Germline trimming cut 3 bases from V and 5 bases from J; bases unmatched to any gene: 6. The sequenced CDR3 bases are TGCAGTGCTAGTTCAGGGGGCGCAAACAATGAG. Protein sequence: CSASSGGANNE. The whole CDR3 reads CSASSGGANNEQFF.

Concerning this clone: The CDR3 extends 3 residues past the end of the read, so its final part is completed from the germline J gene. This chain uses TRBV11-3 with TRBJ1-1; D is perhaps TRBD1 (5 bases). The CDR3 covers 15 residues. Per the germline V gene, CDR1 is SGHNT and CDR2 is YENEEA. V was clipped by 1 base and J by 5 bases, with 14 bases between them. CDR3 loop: CASSLAGVAGTEAFF. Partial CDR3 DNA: TGTGCCAGCAGCTTAGCGGGGGTGGCGGGGACTGAA.

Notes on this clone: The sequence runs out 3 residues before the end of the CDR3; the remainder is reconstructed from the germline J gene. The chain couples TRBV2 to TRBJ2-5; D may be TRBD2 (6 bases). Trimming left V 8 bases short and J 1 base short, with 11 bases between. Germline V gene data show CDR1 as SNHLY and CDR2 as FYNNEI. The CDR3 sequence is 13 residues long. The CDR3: CASVGLTQETQYF. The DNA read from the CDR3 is TGTGCCAGCGTTGGACTAACCCAAGAGACC.

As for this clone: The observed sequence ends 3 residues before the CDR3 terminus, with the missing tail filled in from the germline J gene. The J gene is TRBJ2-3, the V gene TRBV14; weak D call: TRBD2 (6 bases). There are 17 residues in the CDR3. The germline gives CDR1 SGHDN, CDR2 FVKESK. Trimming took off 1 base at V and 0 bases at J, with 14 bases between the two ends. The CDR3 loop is CASSQVGGTSSTDTQYF. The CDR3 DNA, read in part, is TGTGCCAGCAGCCAAGTCGGGGGAACATCTAGCACAGATACG.

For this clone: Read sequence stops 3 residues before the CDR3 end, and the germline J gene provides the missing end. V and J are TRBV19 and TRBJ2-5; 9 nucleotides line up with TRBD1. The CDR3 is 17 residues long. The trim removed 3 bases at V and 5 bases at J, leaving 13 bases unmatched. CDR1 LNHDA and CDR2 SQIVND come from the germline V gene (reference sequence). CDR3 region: CASSIGQTGGALETQYF. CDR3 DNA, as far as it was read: TGTGCCAGTAGTATTGGTCAAACAGGGGGCGCGTTGGAGACC.

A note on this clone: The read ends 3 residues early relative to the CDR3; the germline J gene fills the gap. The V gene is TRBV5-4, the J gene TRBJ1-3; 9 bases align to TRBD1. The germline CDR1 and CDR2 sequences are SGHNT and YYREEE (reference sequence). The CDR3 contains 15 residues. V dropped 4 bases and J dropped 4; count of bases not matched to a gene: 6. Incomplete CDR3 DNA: TGTGCCAGCAGCCGGGACAGGGCGGGAGGAAACACC. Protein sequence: CASSRDRAGGNT. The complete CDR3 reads CASSRDRAGGNTIYF.

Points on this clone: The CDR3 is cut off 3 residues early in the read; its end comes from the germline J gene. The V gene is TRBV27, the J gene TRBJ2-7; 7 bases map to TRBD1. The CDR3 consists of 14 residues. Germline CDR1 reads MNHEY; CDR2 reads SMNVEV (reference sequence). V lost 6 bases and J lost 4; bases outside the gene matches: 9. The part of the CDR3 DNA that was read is TGTGCCAGCAGAATACAGGGGACATTTTACGAG. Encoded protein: CASRIQGTFYE. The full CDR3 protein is CASRIQGTFYEQYF.

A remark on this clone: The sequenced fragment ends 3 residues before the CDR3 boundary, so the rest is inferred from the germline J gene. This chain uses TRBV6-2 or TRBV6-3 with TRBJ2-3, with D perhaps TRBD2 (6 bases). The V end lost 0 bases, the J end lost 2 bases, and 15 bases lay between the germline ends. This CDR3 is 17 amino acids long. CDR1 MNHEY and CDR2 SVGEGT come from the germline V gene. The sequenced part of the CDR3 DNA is TGTGCCAGCAGTTACTCCATTAGCGGTGGATCCACAGATACG. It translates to CASSYSISGGSTDT. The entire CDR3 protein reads CASSYSISGGSTDTQYF.

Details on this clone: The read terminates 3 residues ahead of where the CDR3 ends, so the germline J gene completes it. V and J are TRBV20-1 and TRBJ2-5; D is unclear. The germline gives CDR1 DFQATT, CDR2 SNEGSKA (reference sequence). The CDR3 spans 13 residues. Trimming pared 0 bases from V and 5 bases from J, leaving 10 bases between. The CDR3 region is CSARDQNLETQYF. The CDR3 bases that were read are TGCAGTGCTAGAGATCAGAATCTGGAGACC.

This CDR3 reads CASARDTGELFF. The CDR3 DNA, read in part, is TGTGCTAGTGCCCGGGACACCGGGGAG. The chain carries TRBV12-5 and TRBJ2-2; D gene ambiguous. Sequencing ends 3 residues short of the CDR3 end; the germline J gene provides the rest. V lost 7 bases and J lost 3, with 6 bases in between. The CDR3 extends over 12 amino acids. CDR1 is LGHNT, CDR2 FRNRAP, per germline.

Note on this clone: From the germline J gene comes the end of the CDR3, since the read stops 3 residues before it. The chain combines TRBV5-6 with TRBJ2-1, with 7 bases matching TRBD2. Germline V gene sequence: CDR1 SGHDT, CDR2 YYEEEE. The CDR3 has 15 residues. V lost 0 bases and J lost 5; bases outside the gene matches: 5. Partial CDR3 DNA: TGTGCCAGCAGCTTGGGACTAGCAGGAAACAATGAG. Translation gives CASSLGLAGNNE. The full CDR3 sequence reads CASSLGLAGNNEQFF.

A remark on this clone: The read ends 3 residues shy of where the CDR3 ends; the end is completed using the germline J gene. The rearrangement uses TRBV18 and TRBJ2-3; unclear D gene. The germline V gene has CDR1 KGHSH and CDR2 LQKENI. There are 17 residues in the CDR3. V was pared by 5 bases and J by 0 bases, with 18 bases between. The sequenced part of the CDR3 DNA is TGTGCCAGCTCAGCCCTAAACGCGGCAGCTAGCACAGATACG. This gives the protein CASSALNAAASTDT. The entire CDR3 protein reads CASSALNAAASTDTQYF.

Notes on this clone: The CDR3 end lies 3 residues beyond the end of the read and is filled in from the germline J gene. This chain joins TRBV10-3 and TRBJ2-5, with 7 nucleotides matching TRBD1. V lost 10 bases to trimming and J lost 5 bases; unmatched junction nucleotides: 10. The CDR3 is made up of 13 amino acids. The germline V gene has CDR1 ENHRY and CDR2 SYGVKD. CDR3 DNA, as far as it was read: TGTGCCACCGGGACAGTCATTGGGGAGACC. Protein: CATGTVIGET. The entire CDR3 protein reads CATGTVIGETQYF.

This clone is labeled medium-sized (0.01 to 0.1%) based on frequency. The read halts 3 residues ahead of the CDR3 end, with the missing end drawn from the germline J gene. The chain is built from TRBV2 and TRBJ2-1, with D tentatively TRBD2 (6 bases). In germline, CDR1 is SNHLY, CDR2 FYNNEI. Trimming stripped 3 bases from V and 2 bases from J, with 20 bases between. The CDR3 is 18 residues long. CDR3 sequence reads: CASSDPSDTLGPYNEQFF. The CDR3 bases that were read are TGTGCCAGCAGTGATCCTAGCGATACCTTGGGACCCTACAATGAG. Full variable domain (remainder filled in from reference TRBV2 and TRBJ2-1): EPEVTQTPSHQVTQMGQEVILRCVPISNHLYFYWYRQILGQKVEFLVSFYNNEISEKSEIFDDQFSVERPDGSNFTLKIRSTKLEDSAMYFCASSDPSDTLGPYNEQFFGPGTRLTVL.

This CDR3 is CSASRTSGNEQFF. The CDR3 bases that were read are TGCAGTGCTAGCCGGACTAGCGGCAATGAG. The chain recombines TRBV20-1 with TRBJ2-1, with 10 bases aligning to TRBD2. The read gets to within 3 residues of the CDR3 end, and the germline J gene fills in the rest. The CDR3 is 13 amino acids. Germline lookup yields CDR1 DFQATT and CDR2 SNEGSKA (reference sequence). The trim removed 3 bases at V and 6 bases at J, leaving 2 bases unmatched.

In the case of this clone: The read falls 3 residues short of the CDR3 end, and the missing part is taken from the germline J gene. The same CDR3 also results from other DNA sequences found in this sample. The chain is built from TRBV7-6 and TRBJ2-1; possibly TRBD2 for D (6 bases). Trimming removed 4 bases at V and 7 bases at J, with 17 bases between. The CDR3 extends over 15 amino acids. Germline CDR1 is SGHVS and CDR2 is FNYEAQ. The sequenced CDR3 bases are TGTGCCAGCAGCTACCGACTAGAGAGAGTAAATGAG. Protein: CASSYRLERVNE. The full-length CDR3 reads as CASSYRLERVNEQFF.